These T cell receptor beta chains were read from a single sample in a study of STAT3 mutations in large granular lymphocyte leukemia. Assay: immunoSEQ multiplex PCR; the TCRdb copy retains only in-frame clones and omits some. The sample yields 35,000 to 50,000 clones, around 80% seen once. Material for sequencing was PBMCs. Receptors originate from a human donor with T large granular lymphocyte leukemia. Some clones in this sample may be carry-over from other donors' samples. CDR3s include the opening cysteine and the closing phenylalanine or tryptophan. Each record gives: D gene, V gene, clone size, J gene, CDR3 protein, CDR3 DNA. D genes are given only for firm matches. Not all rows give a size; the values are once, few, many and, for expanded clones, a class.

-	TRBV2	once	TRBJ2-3	CASGGTDTQYF	TGTGCCAGCGGTGGGACAGATACGCAGTATTTT
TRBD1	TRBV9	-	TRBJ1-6	CASSVGDSYNSPLHF	TGTGCCAGCAGCGTGGGGGACAGCTATAATTCACCCCTCCACTTT
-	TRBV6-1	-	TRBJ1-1	CASRIDGYTEAFF	TGTGCCAGCAGAATAGACGGCTACACTGAAGCTTTCTTT
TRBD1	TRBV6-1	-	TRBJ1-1	CASSEQGVEAFF	TGTGCCAGCAGTGAGCAGGGGGTGGAGGCTTTCTTT
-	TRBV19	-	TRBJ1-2	CASSINGPAPYGYTF	TGTGCCAGTAGTATAAATGGTCCGGCCCCCTATGGCTACACCTTC
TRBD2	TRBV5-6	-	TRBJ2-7	CASSEGTSGTYEQYF	TGTGCCAGCAGCGAAGGGACTAGCGGTACCTACGAGCAGTACTTC
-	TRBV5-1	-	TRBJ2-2	CATRTVPTGELFF	TGCGCCACCCGGACAGTACCCACCGGGGAGCTGTTTTTT
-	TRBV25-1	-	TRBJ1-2	CASSEGRSSLGRGYTF	TGTGCCAGCAGTGAGGGAAGAAGCAGCCTCGGGCGTGGCTACACCTTC
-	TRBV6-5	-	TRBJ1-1	CASRAGNTVVAEAFF	TGTGCCAGCAGGGCAGGGAACACAGTAGTCGCTGAAGCTTTCTTT
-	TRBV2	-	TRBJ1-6	CASSELGRVNSPLHF	TGTGCCAGCAGTGAATTGGGCAGGGTCAATTCACCCCTCCACTTT
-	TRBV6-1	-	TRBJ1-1	CASSEALIHSRTEAFF	TGTGCCAGCAGTGAGGCTTTGATTCACTCTCGGACTGAAGCTTTCTTT
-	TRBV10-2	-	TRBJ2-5	CASRDALQETQYF	TGCGCCAGCAGAGACGCACTCCAAGAGACCCAGTACTTC
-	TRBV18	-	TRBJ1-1	CASSPRTYTEAFF	TGTGCCAGCTCACCAAGAACATACACTGAAGCTTTCTTT
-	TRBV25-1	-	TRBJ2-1	CASSDPREREQFF	TGTGCCAGCAGTGACCCCCGGGAGCGGGAGCAGTTCTTC
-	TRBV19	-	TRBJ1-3	CASSPLGAQGRSGNTIYF	TGTGCCAGTAGTCCTCTGGGGGCCCAAGGACGCTCTGGAAACACCATATATTTT
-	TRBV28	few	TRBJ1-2	CASSRSTYGYTF	TGTGCCAGCAGTCGAAGTACTTATGGCTACACCTTC
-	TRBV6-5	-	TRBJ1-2	CASSYSKSDIYGYTF	TGTGCCAGCAGTTACTCGAAGTCCGACATCTATGGCTACACCTTC
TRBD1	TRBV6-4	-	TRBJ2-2	CASRPTGATGELFF	TGTGCCAGCAGGCCCACAGGGGCCACCGGGGAGCTGTTTTTT